Below are 15 T cell receptor beta chains sequenced from a single sample in a study of blood T cell repertoires in COVID-19. Measured with immunoSEQ multiplex PCR; TCRdb has only the in-frame clones, and not every one. The repertoire holds some 110,000 clones, with roughly four fifths as singletons. The sequencing sample was made of peripheral blood. These receptors all come from an elderly woman with active or convalescent COVID-19.

The chain links TRBV6-5 to TRBJ2-7; TRBD2 matches at 10 bases. This CDR3 has 14 amino acids. J was trimmed by 8 bases and V by 7 bases; bases with no gene match: 11. The germline V gene has CDR1 MNHEY and CDR2 SVGAGI. This chain's CDR3 is CASTPASGSKKQYF. The CDR3 DNA reads as TGTGCCAGCACCCCGGCTAGCGGGAGTAAAAAGCAGTACTTC.

The V call is TRBV6-5, the J call TRBJ2-7; 7 nucleotides align to TRBD2. V dropped 0 bases and J dropped 7; count of bases not matched to a gene: 9. This CDR3 is 15 amino acids long. Germline CDR1 is MNHEY and CDR2 is SVGAGI. CDR3 residues: CASSYSGLGVREQYF. The CDR3 region has the DNA TGTGCCAGCAGTTACTCCGGACTAGGAGTGCGGGAGCAGTACTTC.

The rearrangement links TRBV2 to TRBJ1-6; weak D call: TRBD1 (5 bases). CDR3 length equals 14 residues. Germline loops: CDR1 SNHLY, CDR2 FYNNEI. Trimming stripped 3 bases from V and 8 bases from J, with 11 bases between. The CDR3 region is CASSDQGNYSPLHF. In DNA form, the CDR3 reads TGTGCCAGCAGTGATCAGGGCAATTATTCACCCCTCCACTTT. The full variable domain, with the rest looked up from reference TRBV2 and TRBJ1-6, is EPEVTQTPSHQVTQMGQEVILRCVPISNHLYFYWYRQILGQKVEFLVSFYNNEISEKSEIFDDQFSVERPDGSNFTLKIRSTKLEDSAMYFCASSDQGNYSPLHFGNGTRLTVT.

The chain links TRBV20-1 to TRBJ2-7; the D gene is possibly TRBD2 (5 bases). Germline values: CDR1 DFQATT, CDR2 SNEGSKA (reference sequence). This CDR3 is 11 amino acids long. CDR3 DNA: TGCAGCACCCGAGGGAGCTACGAGCAGTACTTC. It codes for CSTRGSYEQYF.

The table lists this clone with a few counts. The chain uses TRBV4-1 and TRBJ2-3, with D perhaps matching TRBD1 (6 bases). Trimming removed 4 bases from V and 7 bases from J, with 15 bases in between. The CDR3 extends over 14 amino acids. The germline V gene encodes CDR1 MGHRA and CDR2 YSYEKL. The CDR3 DNA reads as TGCGCCAGCAGCCTAGAAACAGGGACAAATACGCAGTATTTT. Protein sequence: CASSLETGTNTQYF.

The chain has TRBV7-8 and TRBJ1-1; 7 bases align to TRBD1. The CDR3 totals 13 residues. Per germline, CDR1 SGHVS and CDR2 FQNEAQ. With 5 bases clipped from V and 5 bases from J, the junction kept 5 bases outside the gene matches. For the CDR3, the DNA is TGTGCCAGCAGCAGACAGGGTTGGACTGAAGCTTTCTTT. Translation gives CASSRQGWTEAFF.

The gene calls are TRBV6-5 and TRBJ1-6; TRBD1 might be the D (5 bases). CDR3 size: 13 residues. V was clipped by 8 bases and J by 6 bases, with 11 bases between them. Germline lookup yields CDR1 MNHEY and CDR2 SVGAGI. This chain's CDR3 is CASVREGNSPLHF. The DNA for the CDR3 is TGTGCCAGCGTCAGGGAGGGTAATTCACCCCTCCACTTT.

The chain uses TRBV24-1 and TRBJ1-2; D is unresolved. The V end lost 0 bases, the J end lost 0 bases, and 4 bases lay between the germline ends. Germline V lookup: CDR1 KGHDR, CDR2 SFDVKD. The CDR3 sequence is 14 residues long. CDR3 in amino acids: CATSDLRANYGYTF. Written as DNA, the CDR3 is TGTGCCACCAGTGATTTGCGGGCTAACTATGGCTACACCTTC.

The rearrangement joins TRBV5-4 to TRBJ2-1; 7 bases match TRBD2. The J segment lost 0 bases and the V segment lost 4 bases, leaving 7 bases of the junction unmatched. The germline gives CDR1 SGHNT, CDR2 YYREEE (reference sequence). The CDR3 covers 16 residues. CDR3 protein: CASSLAASSSYNEQFF. CDR3 bases: TGTGCCAGCAGCCTAGCGGCTTCGAGCTCCTACAATGAGCAGTTCTTC.

The rearrangement uses TRBV30 and TRBJ2-1, with TRBD2 identical over 12 bases. The CDR3 contains 15 residues. V lost 2 bases, J lost 3 bases, and 2 bases stayed unmatched. Germline CDR1 is GTSNPN and CDR2 is SVGIG (reference sequence). DNA of the CDR3: TGTGCCTGGAGTCTGACTAGCGGGAGCTACAATGAGCAGTTCTTC. Protein product: CAWSLTSGSYNEQFF.

In its sample, this clone was seen once. The rearrangement uses TRBV18 and TRBJ1-2; D possibly corresponds to TRBD1 (6 bases). CDR3 length: 13 residues. Germline loops: CDR1 KGHSH, CDR2 LQKENI. V lost 3 bases, J lost 1 base, and 6 bases lay in between. The CDR3, as DNA: TGTGCCAGCTCACCGGACAGTAACTATGGCTACACCTTC. Translated: CASSPDSNYGYTF.

The gene calls are TRBV19 and TRBJ1-2; TRBD1 might be the D (6 bases). Trimming shortened V by 6 bases and J by 2 bases, and 13 bases separated the two germline ends. Germline V CDR1 and CDR2: LNHDA, SQIVND (reference sequence). The CDR3 runs 14 residues. In DNA, the CDR3 is TGTGCCAGTAGGGACAGAATAACGAACTATGGCTACACCTTC. This translates into CASRDRITNYGYTF. The full variable domain, its missing parts supplied by reference TRBV19 and TRBJ1-2, is DGGITQSPKYLFRKEGQNVTLSCEQNLNHDAMYWYRQDPGQGLRLIYYSQIVNDFQKGDIAEGYSVSREKKESFPLTVTSAQKNPTAFYLCASRDRITNYGYTFGSGTRLTVV.

The chain has TRBV5-1 and TRBJ1-4; 9 bases are shared with TRBD1. The V gene end was trimmed by 6 bases and the J gene end by 5 bases; junction bases not matched to a gene: 5. CDR3 length: 14 residues. Germline CDR1 and CDR2: SGHRS and YFSETQ. The CDR3 bases are TGCGCCAGCAAAGAAGGGACAGGGAATGAAAAACTGTTTTTT. It codes for CASKEGTGNEKLFF.

In this sample, this clone turned up a few times. V is TRBV11-3 and J is TRBJ1-1; no definite D call. Germline-derived CDR1 and CDR2 are SGHNT and YENEEA. Trimming removed 1 base from V and 7 bases from J, with 10 bases in between. CDR3 length: 13 amino acids. The CDR3 nucleotides are TGTGCCAGCAGCTTAGGAGGGAGCGGTGAAGCTTTCTTT. The encoded protein is CASSLGGSGEAFF.

The V gene is TRBV7-2, the J gene TRBJ2-4, with D unclear. The V and J ends lost 2 bases and 0 bases respectively, with 5 bases between them. The CDR3 runs 14 residues. Germline CDR1 SGHTA, CDR2 FQGNSA. CDR3 region: CASSLPSAKNIQYF. The CDR3 nucleotides are TGTGCCAGCAGCTTACCATCAGCCAAAAACATTCAGTACTTC.